The clone carrying this T cell receptor (beta chain) is a singleton in its sample. The source of the sample is a study of blood T cell repertoires in COVID-19. V shed 3 bases and J 2 bases; nucleotides not matched to a gene: 16. This CDR3 has 18 residues. CDR1 SGHTA and CDR2 FQGNSA come from the germline V gene. TCRdb's table, derived via immunoSEQ multiplex PCR, lists solely in-frame clones and lacks some. This sample carries 290,000 or so clones, approximately 86% of them seen once, and the ten largest clones take roughly 3%. The specimen sequenced was PBMCs or T cells enriched from blood (not recorded which). The V and J genes are TRBV7-2 and TRBJ2-7, with 7 positions matching TRBD1. This clonotype originated in a woman aged 18-29 years who had recovered from COVID-19. The CDR3 DNA reads TGTGCCAGCAGCTTCCACTATAGCCACAGGGGCTGTCCCTACGAGCAGTACTTC. Amino acid sequence: CASSFHYSHRGCPYEQYF.